The clone carrying this T cell receptor (beta chain) was found once. Adults between about 18 and 89 years of age took part from fewer than 30 US areas. For recovered donors of Cohort 3, there were two negative PCRs, clearance, or symptom resolution. The data were taken from a study of blood T cell repertoires in COVID-19. Study information: Italy, Spain and the United States were the sources of the convalescent and acute COVID-19 samples. Sources were T cells, B-cell-depleted T cells, or PBMCs; the material itself was cDNA or gDNA.

Data came from immunoSEQ multiplex PCR; TCRdb stores just in-frame clones and leaves some out. The data hold a few hundred thousand clones, with around nine tenths observed a single time. The sequencing sample was made of PBMCs or T cells enriched from blood (not recorded which). The source is a woman aged 40 to 49 who had recovered from COVID-19.

The chain's CDR3 is CAIRGTSDTQYF. The CDR3 bases are TGTGCCATCAGAGGGACTTCAGATACGCAGTATTTT. The chain carries TRBV10-3 and TRBJ2-3; D might be TRBD2 (6 bases). V gave up 6 bases and J gave up 4 bases, with 8 bases separating them. Looked up from germline, CDR1 is ENHRY and CDR2 is SYGVKD. The CDR3 consists of 12 residues.